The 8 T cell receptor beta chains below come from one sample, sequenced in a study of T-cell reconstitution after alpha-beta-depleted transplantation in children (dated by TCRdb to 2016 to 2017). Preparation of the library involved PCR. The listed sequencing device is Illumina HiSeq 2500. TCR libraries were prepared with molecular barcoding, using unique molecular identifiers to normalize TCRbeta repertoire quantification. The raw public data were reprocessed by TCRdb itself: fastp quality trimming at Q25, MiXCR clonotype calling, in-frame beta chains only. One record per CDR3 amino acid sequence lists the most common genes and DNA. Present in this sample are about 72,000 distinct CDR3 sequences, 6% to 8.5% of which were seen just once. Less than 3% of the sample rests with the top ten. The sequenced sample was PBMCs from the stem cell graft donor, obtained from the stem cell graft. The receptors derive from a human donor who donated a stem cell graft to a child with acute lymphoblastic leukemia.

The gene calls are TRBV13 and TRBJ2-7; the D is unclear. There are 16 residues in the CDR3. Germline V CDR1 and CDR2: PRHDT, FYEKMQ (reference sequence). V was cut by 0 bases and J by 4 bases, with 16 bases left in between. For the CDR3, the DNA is TGTGCCAGCAGCTTAGGGAGAGATCTTTCGGAATACGAGCAGTACTTC. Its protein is CASSLGRDLSEYEQYF.

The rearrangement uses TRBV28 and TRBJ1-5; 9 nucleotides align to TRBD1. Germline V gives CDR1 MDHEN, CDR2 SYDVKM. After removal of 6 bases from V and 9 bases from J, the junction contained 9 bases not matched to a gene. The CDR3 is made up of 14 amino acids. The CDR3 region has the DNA TGTGCCAGCAGCCCAGACAGGGGGGCGTCGCCCCAGCATTTT. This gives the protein CASSPDRGASPQHF. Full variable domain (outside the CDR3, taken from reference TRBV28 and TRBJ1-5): DVKVTQSSRYLVKRTGEKVFLECVQDMDHENMFWYRQDPGLGLRLIYFSYDVKMKEKGDIPEGYSVSREKKERFSLILESASTNQTSMYLCASSPDRGASPQHFGDGTRLSIL.

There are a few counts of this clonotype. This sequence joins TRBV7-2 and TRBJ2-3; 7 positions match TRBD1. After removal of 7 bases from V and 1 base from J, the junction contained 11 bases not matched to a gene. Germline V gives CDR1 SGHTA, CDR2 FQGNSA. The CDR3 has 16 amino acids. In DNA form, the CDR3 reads TGTGCCAGCACCTTGAGGGGGCGCAGGGGCACAGATACGCAGTATTTT. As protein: CASTLRGRRGTDTQYF.

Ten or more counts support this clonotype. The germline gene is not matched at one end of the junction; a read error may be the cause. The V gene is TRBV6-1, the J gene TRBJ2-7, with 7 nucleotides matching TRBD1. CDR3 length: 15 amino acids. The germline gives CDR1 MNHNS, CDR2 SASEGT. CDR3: CASREGTAISYEQYF. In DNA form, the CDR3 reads TGTGCCAGCAGGGAAGGGACAGCGATCTCCTACGAGCAGTACTTC.

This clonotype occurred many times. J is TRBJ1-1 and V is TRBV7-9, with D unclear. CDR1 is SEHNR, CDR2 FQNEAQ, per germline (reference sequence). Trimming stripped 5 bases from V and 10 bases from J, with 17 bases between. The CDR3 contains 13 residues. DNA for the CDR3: TGTGCCAGCAGCCGTGACTTATTTGGGGTAGCTTTCTTT. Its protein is CASSRDLFGVAFF.

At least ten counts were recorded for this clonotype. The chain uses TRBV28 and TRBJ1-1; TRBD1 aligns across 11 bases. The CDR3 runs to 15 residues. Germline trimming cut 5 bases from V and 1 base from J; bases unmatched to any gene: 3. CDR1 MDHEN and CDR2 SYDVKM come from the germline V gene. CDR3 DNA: TGTGCCAGCAGTCTCGGACAGGGGGCGAACACTGAAGCTTTCTTT. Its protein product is CASSLGQGANTEAFF. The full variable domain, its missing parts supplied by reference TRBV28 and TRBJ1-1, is DVKVTQSSRYLVKRTGEKVFLECVQDMDHENMFWYRQDPGLGLRLIYFSYDVKMKEKGDIPEGYSVSREKKERFSLILESASTNQTSMYLCASSLGQGANTEAFFGQGTRLTVV.

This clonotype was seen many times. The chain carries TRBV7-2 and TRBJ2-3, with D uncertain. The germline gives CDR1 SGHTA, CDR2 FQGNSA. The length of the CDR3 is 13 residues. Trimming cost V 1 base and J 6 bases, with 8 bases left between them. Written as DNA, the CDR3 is TGTGCCAGCAGCTTAGTGACCTGGGATACGCAGTATTTT. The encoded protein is CASSLVTWDTQYF.

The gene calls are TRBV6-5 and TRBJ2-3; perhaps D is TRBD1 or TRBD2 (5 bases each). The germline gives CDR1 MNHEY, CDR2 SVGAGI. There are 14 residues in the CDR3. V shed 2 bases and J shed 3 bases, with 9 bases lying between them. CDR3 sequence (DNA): TGTGCCAGCAGTTACCCGGGACCAACAGATACGCAGTATTTT. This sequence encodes CASSYPGPTDTQYF.